These T cell receptor beta chains were read from a single sample in a study of blood T cell repertoires in COVID-19. Libraries were prepared by immunoSEQ multiplex PCR; TCRdb keeps only in-frame clonotypes and omits some of them. The sample contains about 270,000 clones, approximately 89% of which appear only once. The material sequenced was peripheral blood. All receptors derive from a man aged 35 to 55 with active or convalescent COVID-19. Both conserved end residues are part of each CDR3. D genes are given only for firm matches. Rows give clone size only sometimes, using once, few, many, or a class for an expanded clone.

j_gene	abundance	d_gene	v_gene	CDR3nt	CDR3aa
TRBJ1-4	once	TRBD1	TRBV28	TGTGCCAGCACCTTGGGACAGGGTCATGAAAAACTGTTTTTT	CASTLGQGHEKLFF
TRBJ1-3	-	-	TRBV7-2	TGTGCCAGCAGCTTAGCGTCCTCCTCTGGAAACACCATATATTTT	CASSLASSSGNTIYF
TRBJ1-1	-	TRBD1	TRBV7-3	TGTGCCAGCAGCCGTGGACAGGGCACCACAGCTTTCTTT	CASSRGQGTTAFF
TRBJ2-2	-	-	TRBV30	TGTGCCTGGAGTGTGGGGGCGAGGACCGGGGAGCTGTTTTTT	CAWSVGARTGELFF
TRBJ2-1	-	TRBD1	TRBV4-1	TGCGCCAGCAGCCAAGATCTAAGACAGGGTAGGGATGAGCAGTTCTTC	CASSQDLRQGRDEQFF
TRBJ2-2	-	-	TRBV6-4	TGTGCCAGCTCTAGGGACTTAAACACCGGGGAGCTGTTTTTT	CASSRDLNTGELFF
TRBJ1-1	-	-	TRBV9	TGTGCCAGCAGCGCTAGCGGCGTACACATGAACACTGAAGCTTTCTTT	CASSASGVHMNTEAFF
TRBJ2-7	-	-	TRBV29-1	TGCAGCGCAGGGGATTTCGAGCAGTACTTC	CSAGDFEQYF
TRBJ1-3	-	-	TRBV6-6	TGTGCCAGCAGGAGAACAGCCAGCTCTGGAAACACCATATATTTT	CASRRTASSGNTIYF
TRBJ2-3	-	-	TRBV6-5	TGTGCCAGCAGTTACTCGGGAGCAGCGGTCACAGATACGCAGTATTTT	CASSYSGAAVTDTQYF
TRBJ1-4	once	TRBD1	TRBV2	TGTGCCAGTCGGACAGGGGGGCGATCTAATGAAAAACTGTTTTTT	CASRTGGRSNEKLFF
TRBJ2-5	once	TRBD1	TRBV19	TGTGCCAGTATCCCAGTTCCCCGGACAGGGGGCGATTTGTTGGAGACCCAGTACTTC	CASIPVPRTGGDLLETQYF
TRBJ2-3	-	TRBD1	TRBV27	TGTGCCAGCAGTTTAGGTTTCGGGACAGACCCGGGATTTACGCAGTATTTT	CASSLGFGTDPGFTQYF
TRBJ2-5	-	-	TRBV27	TGTGCCAGCACCCCTAGTAGGGGGGAGACCCAGTACTTC	CASTPSRGETQYF
TRBJ1-1	-	-	TRBV19	TGTGCCAGTAGACAGGCCCCTAACACTGAAGCTTTCTTT	CASRQAPNTEAFF
TRBJ2-5	-	-	TRBV7-9	TGTGCCAGCAGCTTTCTCCCTGGACGAGGGCAAGAGACCCAGTACTTC	CASSFLPGRGQETQYF
TRBJ1-5	-	-	TRBV3-1/TRBV3-2	TGTGCCAGCAGCCTCAGACAGATAGATCAGCCCCAGCATTTT	CASSLRQIDQPQHF
TRBJ1-4	-	TRBD1	TRBV7-9	TGTGCCAGCAGCTTGGGTTGGACAGGGCGCACTAATGAAAAACTGTTTTTT	CASSLGWTGRTNEKLFF
TRBJ2-1	-	TRBD2	TRBV9	TGTGCCAGCAGCGTACACCGGCTAGCGGGGGGGCTACCTAGCTCCTACAATGAGCAGTTCTTC	CASSVHRLAGGLPSSYNEQFF
TRBJ2-7	few	-	TRBV12-3/TRBV12-4	TGTGCCAGCAGAATCTCTAGTGGCGAGCAGTACTTC	CASRISSGEQYF
TRBJ1-1	-	TRBD1	TRBV3-1/TRBV3-2	TGTGCCAGCAGCCAATGGGGACAGGGCGGCACTGAAGCTTTCTTT	CASSQWGQGGTEAFF
TRBJ2-7	-	-	TRBV10-2	TGCGCCAGCAGTGAGTCCGATGGGGCCCACGAGCAGTACTTC	CASSESDGAHEQYF
TRBJ2-1	-	TRBD1	TRBV28	TGTGCCAGCAGGTTCGACAGGGGGCGGTTGCAGTTCTTC	CASRFDRGRLQFF
TRBJ2-2	-	-	TRBV18	TGTGCCAGCTCACTCCGACAGGTCCGCGCCGGGGAGCTGTTTTTT	CASSLRQVRAGELFF
TRBJ1-1	-	-	TRBV5-5	TGTGCCAGCAGCCCCCCGATGACAGGACTGAACACTGAAGCTTTCTTT	CASSPPMTGLNTEAFF
TRBJ2-1	-	-	TRBV5-4	TGTGCCAGCAGCTTGGGAGGGAGGTACAATGAGCAGTTCTTC	CASSLGGRYNEQFF
TRBJ1-5	few	-	TRBV5-4	TGTGCCAGCAGCACCGAGCCTTATAGCAATCAGCCCCAGCATTTT	CASSTEPYSNQPQHF
TRBJ1-1	-	-	TRBV27	TGTGCCAGCAGTTTACCGGGGAACACTGAAGCTTTCTTT	CASSLPGNTEAFF
TRBJ2-7	-	TRBD2	TRBV11-2	TGTGCCAGCAGCTTAGAAGCGGGAGAGTCCTACGAGCAGTACTTC	CASSLEAGESYEQYF
TRBJ2-7	-	TRBD2	TRBV7-9	TGTGCCAGCAGCCCAAACCCCGGGGCTAGCGGGGCCTACGAGCAGTACTTC	CASSPNPGASGAYEQYF
TRBJ2-3	-	TRBD2	TRBV11-3	TGTGCCAGCAGCATCGTTGCGGGAGATCACGATACGCAGTATTTT	CASSIVAGDHDTQYF
TRBJ1-1	-	-	TRBV5-1	TGCGCCAGCAGCTCCGGGACATGGAACACTGAAGCTTTCTTT	CASSSGTWNTEAFF
TRBJ2-1	-	TRBD1	TRBV19	TGTGCCAGTAGTAGACAGGGTAATGAGCAGTTCTTC	CASSRQGNEQFF
TRBJ2-7	-	-	TRBV11-3	TGTGCCAGCAGCTTTATTCTCGGGAGCTCCTACGAGCAGTACTTC	CASSFILGSSYEQYF
TRBJ2-3	-	-	TRBV6-1	TGTGCCAGCAGTGAACGGACAGACACTAGCACAGATACGCAGTATTTT	CASSERTDTSTDTQYF
TRBJ2-7	few	-	TRBV29-1	TGCAGCGTGTTACAGGACTACGAGCAGTACTTC	CSVLQDYEQYF
TRBJ1-1	few	-	TRBV29-1	TGCAGCGTTTGGACGGCGGAGGACACTGAAGCTTTCTTT	CSVWTAEDTEAFF
TRBJ1-5	-	-	TRBV6-5	TGTGCCAGCAGCGTCTTCGGGACTTTTAATCAGCCCCAGCATTTT	CASSVFGTFNQPQHF